This passage covers 18 T cell receptor beta chains from one sample sequenced in a study of shared clonotypes between healthy human individuals. The repertoire was sequenced with immunoSEQ multiplex PCR; TCRdb's copy has only in-frame clones and lacks some. The table lists about 580,000 clones, roughly 98% of them singletons. Terminally differentiated effector memory CD45RA+ cells were excluded by CCR7 positive selection of CD45RO-negative cells. The sample taken for sequencing was naive CD8+ T cells sorted from blood. The receptors were sampled from a young man in good health.

V usage is TRBV7-2 and J usage is TRBJ2-7; D not certain. Looked up from germline, CDR1 is SGHTA and CDR2 is FQGNSA. V gave up 1 base and J gave up 2 bases, with 3 bases separating them. The CDR3 has 12 residues. CDR3 nucleotides: TGTGCCAGCAGCTTAGAGGCCTACGAGCAGTACTTC. Translated, it gives CASSLEAYEQYF.

CDR3 nucleotide sequence: TGTGCCACCTCCGGGACTTCGAACCACAATGAGCAGTTCTTC. Residues: CATSGTSNHNEQFF. The genes are TRBV28 and TRBJ2-1, with D possibly matching TRBD2 (6 bases). Germline CDR1 is MDHEN and CDR2 is SYDVKM. V lost 10 bases and J lost 5, with 18 bases in between. The CDR3 sequence is 14 residues long.

The chain recombines TRBV7-9 with TRBJ2-2; weak D call: TRBD2 (6 bases). The CDR3 runs to 15 residues. Germline-derived CDR1 and CDR2 are SEHNR and FQNEAQ (reference sequence). V gave up 1 base and J gave up 8 bases, with 14 bases separating them. The CDR3 sequence is CASSLEAGRGGELFF. CDR3 in DNA: TGTGCCAGCAGCTTAGAGGCCGGGAGAGGAGGGGAGCTGTTTTTT.

The CDR3 nucleotides are TGTGCCAGCAGTTTATTTAAGGGGGCCAACACCGGGGAGCTGTTTTTT. As protein: CASSLFKGANTGELFF. V and J are TRBV27 and TRBJ2-2; 7 positions match TRBD1. This CDR3 comprises 16 residues. Germline V gene data show CDR1 as MNHEY and CDR2 as SMNVEV (reference sequence). V dropped 1 base and J dropped 2; count of bases not matched to a gene: 4.

The gene calls are TRBV28 and TRBJ2-3, with unresolved D. Germline CDR1 reads MDHEN; CDR2 reads SYDVKM. There are 15 residues in the CDR3. Trimming cost V 1 base and J 4 bases, with 12 bases left between them. The CDR3, as DNA: TGTGCCAGCAGTTTATCCGAACGGCGCTCAGATACGCAGTATTTT. It codes for CASSLSERRSDTQYF.

The genes are TRBV6-1 and TRBJ1-2; D possibly corresponds to TRBD1 (5 bases). Germline V gives CDR1 MNHNS, CDR2 SASEGT. The CDR3 has 12 amino acids. The V and J ends lost 3 bases and 5 bases respectively, with 7 bases between them. CDR3 in DNA: TGTGCCAGCAGTGAGGGGGGTTATGGCTACACCTTC. It codes for CASSEGGYGYTF.

This sequence joins TRBV27 and TRBJ2-7; 7 bases align to TRBD2. V was clipped by 4 bases and J by 3 bases; unmatched bases: 9. CDR1 is MNHEY and CDR2 is SMNVEV in the germline V gene (reference sequence). This CDR3 has 15 residues. CDR3 sequence (DNA): TGTGCCAGCAGTTACAGCGGGGTCGGGTACTACGAGCAGTACTTC. Its protein is CASSYSGVGYYEQYF.

This sequence joins TRBV28 and TRBJ1-1; the D is unclear. V was trimmed by 8 bases and J by 1 base, leaving 5 bases between them. The germline CDR1 and CDR2 sequences are MDHEN and SYDVKM. The CDR3 runs to 11 residues. The CDR3 is CASLGNTEAFF. CDR3 bases: TGTGCCAGCCTTGGGAACACTGAAGCTTTCTTT.

The sample holds one count of this clone. V usage is TRBV27 and J usage is TRBJ2-7; no clear D. Looked up from germline, CDR1 is MNHEY and CDR2 is SMNVEV (reference sequence). V gave up 5 bases and J gave up 2 bases, with 10 bases separating them. The CDR3 spans 13 residues. CDR3 DNA sequence: TGTGCCAGCAGTCTCCGGGCCCCCTACGAGCAGTACTTC. As protein: CASSLRAPYEQYF.

The chain uses TRBV4-2 and TRBJ2-1, with 8 bases aligning to TRBD2. Germline V gives CDR1 LGHNA, CDR2 YNFKEQ. With 2 bases clipped from V and 5 bases from J, the junction kept 8 bases outside the gene matches. This CDR3 region has 16 residues. In DNA, the CDR3 is TGTGCCAGCAGCCAAAGTGTACTAGCGGCCAACAATGAGCAGTTCTTC. Translated, it gives CASSQSVLAANNEQFF.

This chain's CDR3 is CASSGDRGEYQPQHF. The CDR3 bases are TGTGCCAGCAGCGGGGACAGGGGGGAATATCAGCCCCAGCATTTT. The chain carries TRBV2 and TRBJ1-5, with 11 nucleotides matching TRBD1. The junction had 6 bases not matched to a gene; V was cut back by 6 bases and J by 5 bases. This CDR3 is 15 amino acids long. CDR1 and CDR2 (germline): SNHLY, FYNNEI.

The chain has TRBV10-3 and TRBJ1-5, with D perhaps TRBD1 (5 bases). Germline V gene sequence: CDR1 ENHRY, CDR2 SYGVKD. The CDR3 runs 15 residues. Deletions cut 0 bases from V and 5 bases from J, with 11 bases between. CDR3 residues: CAISESGGAHQPQHF. The CDR3 nucleotides read TGTGCCATCAGTGAGTCGGGGGGTGCTCATCAGCCCCAGCATTTT.

Here the CDR3 reads CASSLGGSSYNEQFF. The DNA for the CDR3 is TGTGCCAGCAGCTTGGGCGGGAGCTCCTACAATGAGCAGTTCTTC. This chain connects TRBV5-6 to TRBJ2-1; 7 bases line up with TRBD2. Per the germline V gene, CDR1 is SGHDT and CDR2 is YYEEEE. V was pared by 0 bases and J by 0 bases, with 0 bases of the junction left unmatched. This CDR3 has 15 amino acids.

The V call is TRBV15, the J call TRBJ2-2; 10 bases agree with TRBD2. The CDR3 has 16 residues. Germline values: CDR1 LNHNV, CDR2 YYDKDF (reference sequence). V lost 8 bases and J lost 2; bases outside the gene matches: 8. The CDR3 DNA is TGTGCCACCCCGGGGACTAGCGAACTCAACACCGGGGAGCTGTTTTTT. It codes for CATPGTSELNTGELFF.

The J gene is TRBJ2-7, the V gene TRBV7-9; the match to TRBD2 covers 9 bases. V was pared by 2 bases and J by 1 base, with 9 bases of the junction left unmatched. Germline values: CDR1 SEHNR, CDR2 FQNEAQ (reference sequence). This CDR3 is built from 17 residues. CDR3 region: CASSLLAGDTLSYEQYF. CDR3 DNA: TGTGCCAGCAGCTTATTAGCGGGAGACACCTTATCCTACGAGCAGTACTTC.

The V gene is TRBV2, the J gene TRBJ2-7, with 8 bases aligning to TRBD1. The junction had 11 bases not matched to a gene; V was cut back by 7 bases and J by 0 bases. Germline CDR1 SNHLY, CDR2 FYNNEI. This CDR3 comprises 16 residues. The CDR3 DNA sequence: TGTGCCAGCACCCCGCCCCGGGACAGGAGCTCCTACGAGCAGTACTTC. This translates into CASTPPRDRSSYEQYF. The entire variable domain, with the rest obtained from reference TRBV2 and TRBJ2-7, is as follows: EPEVTQTPSHQVTQMGQEVILRCVPISNHLYFYWYRQILGQKVEFLVSFYNNEISEKSEIFDDQFSVERPDGSNFTLKIRSTKLEDSAMYFCASTPPRDRSSYEQYFGPGTRLTVT.

The gene calls are TRBV11-2 and TRBJ2-5, with no clear D. The germline gives CDR1 SGHAT, CDR2 FQNNGV. The CDR3 length is 14 residues. V lost 0 bases to trimming and J lost 4 bases, with 9 bases between them. The CDR3 DNA reads as TGTGCCAGCAGCTTAGAGAACAGCATAGAGACCCAGTACTTC. It specifies CASSLENSIETQYF.

This chain uses TRBV30 with TRBJ1-2; no clear D. The V gene's germline CDR1 is GTSNPN and CDR2 SVGIG (reference sequence). CDR3 length: 13 residues. The germline V and J ends were trimmed by 2 bases and 6 bases, with 13 bases remaining between them. As DNA, the CDR3 is TGTGCCTGGAGTCGAATGGGGATTAATGGCTACACCTTC. Its translation: CAWSRMGINGYTF.